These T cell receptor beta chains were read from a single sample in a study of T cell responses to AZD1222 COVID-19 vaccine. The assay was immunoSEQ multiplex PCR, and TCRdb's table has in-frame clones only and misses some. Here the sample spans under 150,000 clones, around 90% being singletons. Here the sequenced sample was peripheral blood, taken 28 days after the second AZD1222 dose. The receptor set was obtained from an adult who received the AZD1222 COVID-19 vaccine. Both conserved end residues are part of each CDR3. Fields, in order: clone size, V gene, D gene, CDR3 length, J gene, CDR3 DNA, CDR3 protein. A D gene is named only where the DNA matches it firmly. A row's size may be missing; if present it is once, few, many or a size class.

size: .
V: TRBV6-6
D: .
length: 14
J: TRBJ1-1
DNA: TGTGCCAGCAGTTACAGGGGTCAGAACACTGAAGCTTTCTTT
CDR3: CASSYRGQNTEAFF

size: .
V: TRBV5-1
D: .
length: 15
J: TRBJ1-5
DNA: TGCGCCAGCTCTACGGGCCCAAGCGGCAATCAGCCCCAGCATTTT
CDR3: CASSTGPSGNQPQHF

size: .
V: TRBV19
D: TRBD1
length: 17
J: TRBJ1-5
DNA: TGTGCCAGTAGTACACAATCCGGGACAGGGGGTCGTCAGCCCCAGCATTTT
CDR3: CASSTQSGTGGRQPQHF

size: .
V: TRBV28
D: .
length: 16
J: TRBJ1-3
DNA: TGTGCCAGCGAATCGGGGGGGGGAACTCATGGAAACACCATATATTTT
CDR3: CASESGGGTHGNTIYF

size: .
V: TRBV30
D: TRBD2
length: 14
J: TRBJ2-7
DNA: TGTGCCTGGACACGGACTAGCGGTACCCACGAGCAGTACTTC
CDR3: CAWTRTSGTHEQYF

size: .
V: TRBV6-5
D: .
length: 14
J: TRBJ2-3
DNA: TGTGCCGGAAAGGACTTGCCTAGCACAGATACGCAGTATTTT
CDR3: CAGKDLPSTDTQYF

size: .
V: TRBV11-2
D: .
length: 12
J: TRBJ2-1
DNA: TGTGCCAGCAGCTCCATGAACAATGAGCAGTTCTTC
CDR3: CASSSMNNEQFF

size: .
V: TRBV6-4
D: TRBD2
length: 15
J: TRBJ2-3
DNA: TGTGCCAGCAGTGAGGGTAGCGGGGGTCCGGATACGCAGTATTTT
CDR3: CASSEGSGGPDTQYF

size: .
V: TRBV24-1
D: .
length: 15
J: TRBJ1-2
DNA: TGTGCCACCAGTGATCCCCCACAGGTGGGGGGAGGCTACACCTTC
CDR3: CATSDPPQVGGGYTF

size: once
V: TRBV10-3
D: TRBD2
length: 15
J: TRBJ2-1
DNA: TGTGCCATCAGGCCGGGACTAGCGGGGTACAATGAGCAGTTCTTC
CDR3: CAIRPGLAGYNEQFF

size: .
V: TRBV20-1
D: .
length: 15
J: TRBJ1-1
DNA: TGCAGTGCTAGTGCGTACAAAATCGACAGGACTGAAGCTTTCTTT
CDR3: CSASAYKIDRTEAFF

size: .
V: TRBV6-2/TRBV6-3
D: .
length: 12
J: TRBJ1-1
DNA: TGTGCCAGCAGTTACTGGGGGCGTGAAGCTTTCTTT
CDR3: CASSYWGREAFF

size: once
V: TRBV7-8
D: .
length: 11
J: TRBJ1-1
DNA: TGTGCCAGCAGCCACTCTGAATTGGCTTTCTTT
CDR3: CASSHSELAFF

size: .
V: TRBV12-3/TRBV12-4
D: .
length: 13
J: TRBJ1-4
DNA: TGTGCCAGCAGTTGGAGGCAGAATGAAAAACTGTTTTTT
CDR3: CASSWRQNEKLFF

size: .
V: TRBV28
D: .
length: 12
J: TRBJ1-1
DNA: TGTGCCAGCACCCGAGACGTGAGTAAAGCTTTCTTT
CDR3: CASTRDVSKAFF

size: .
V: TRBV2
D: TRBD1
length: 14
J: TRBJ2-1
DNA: TGTGCCAGCAAACGACAGGGGGCGGGAAATGAGCAGTTCTTC
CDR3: CASKRQGAGNEQFF

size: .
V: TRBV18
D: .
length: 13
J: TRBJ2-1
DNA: TGTGCCAGCTCACCAAAGGCGGGCCAAGAGCAGTTCTTC
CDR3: CASSPKAGQEQFF

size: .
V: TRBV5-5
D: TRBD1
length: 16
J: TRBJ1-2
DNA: TGTGCCAGCAGTTATCTCGTGGGACAGGGGGCCCATGGCTACACCTTC
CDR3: CASSYLVGQGAHGYTF

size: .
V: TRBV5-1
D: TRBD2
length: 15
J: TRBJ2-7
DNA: TGCGCCAGCAGTGGGGGGACTAGCGGCTCCTACGAGCAGTACTTC
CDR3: CASSGGTSGSYEQYF

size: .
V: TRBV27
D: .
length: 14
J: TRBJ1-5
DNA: TGTGCCAGCAGTCCCCAGGGGTTGGGTCAGCCCCAGCATTTT
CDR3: CASSPQGLGQPQHF

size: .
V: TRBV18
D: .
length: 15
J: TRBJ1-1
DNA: TGTGCCAGCTCACCACCACGGCCAGCGAACACTGAAGCTTTCTTT
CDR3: CASSPPRPANTEAFF

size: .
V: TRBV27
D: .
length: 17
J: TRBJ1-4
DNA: TGTGCCAGCAGTTTTTCCGGCAGGATCTTCGATAATGAAAAACTGTTTTTT
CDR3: CASSFSGRIFDNEKLFF

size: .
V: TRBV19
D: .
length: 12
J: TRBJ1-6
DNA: TGTGCCAGTGGGACGTTTGGTTCACCCCTCCACTTT
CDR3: CASGTFGSPLHF

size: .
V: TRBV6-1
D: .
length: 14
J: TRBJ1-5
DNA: TGTGCCAGCAGTGAAGCGAGGGGTTATCAGCCCCAGCATTTT
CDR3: CASSEARGYQPQHF

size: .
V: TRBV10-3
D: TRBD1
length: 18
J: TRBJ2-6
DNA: TGTGCCATCAGTGAGTCCGGGACAGGGGTTTATGGGGCCAACGTCCTGACTTTC
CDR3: CAISESGTGVYGANVLTF

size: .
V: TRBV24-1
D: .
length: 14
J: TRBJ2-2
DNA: TGTGCCACCCGCCCCAACGCGAACACCGGGGAGCTGTTTTTT
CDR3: CATRPNANTGELFF

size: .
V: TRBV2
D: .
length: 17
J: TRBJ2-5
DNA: TGTGCCAGCAGAAAGGGTAGGGGAGCAGGGGAGAGAGAGACCCAGTACTTC
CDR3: CASRKGRGAGERETQYF

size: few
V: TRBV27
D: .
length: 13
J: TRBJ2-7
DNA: TGTGCCAGCAGTAGGCCAGGGGTTGGGGAGCAGTACTTC
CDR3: CASSRPGVGEQYF

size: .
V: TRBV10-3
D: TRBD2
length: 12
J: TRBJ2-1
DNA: TGTGCCACCGGGACTAGTGGCGGTGAGCAGTTCTTC
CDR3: CATGTSGGEQFF

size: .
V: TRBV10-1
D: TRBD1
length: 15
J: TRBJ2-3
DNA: TGCGCCAGCAGCCACGGACAGGGGGCCTCAGATACGCAGTATTTT
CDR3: CASSHGQGASDTQYF

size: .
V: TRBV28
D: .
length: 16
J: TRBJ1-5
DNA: TGTGCCAGCAGTCCGCGGCAGGGGATGGGTAATCAGCCCCAGCATTTT
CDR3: CASSPRQGMGNQPQHF

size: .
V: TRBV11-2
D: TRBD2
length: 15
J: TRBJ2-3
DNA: TGTGCCAGCAGCTTACTTGGACTAGCCCAGGATACGCAGTATTTT
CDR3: CASSLLGLAQDTQYF

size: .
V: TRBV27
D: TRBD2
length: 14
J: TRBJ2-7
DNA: TGTGCCAGCAGTTTATCATTGGTGGGAGGGCAAAAGTACTTC
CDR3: CASSLSLVGGQKYF

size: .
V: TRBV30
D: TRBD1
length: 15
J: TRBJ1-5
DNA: TGTGCCTGGAGTACAGGACAGGGATTAAATCAGCCCCAGCATTTT
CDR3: CAWSTGQGLNQPQHF

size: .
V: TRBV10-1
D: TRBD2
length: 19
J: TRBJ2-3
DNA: TGCGCCAGCAGTGAGCGTGGGACTAGCGGGGGACCCAACACAGATACGCAGTATTTT
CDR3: CASSERGTSGGPNTDTQYF

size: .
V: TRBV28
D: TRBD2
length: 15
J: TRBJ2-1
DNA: TGTGCCAGCAGTTTACTTGCTAGCGGAAGCAATGAGCAGTTCTTC
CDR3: CASSLLASGSNEQFF

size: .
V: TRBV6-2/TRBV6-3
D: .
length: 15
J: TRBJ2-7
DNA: TGTGCCAGCAGTCTTCTAGAGGGGAGCTCCTACGAGCAGTACTTC
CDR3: CASSLLEGSSYEQYF

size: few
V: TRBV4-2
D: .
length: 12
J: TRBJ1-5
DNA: TGTGCCAGCAGCCAAGGGGGACAGCCCCAGCATTTT
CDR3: CASSQGGQPQHF

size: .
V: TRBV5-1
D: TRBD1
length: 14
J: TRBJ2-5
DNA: TGCGCCAGCAGCACAGACAGGGGCCAAGAGACCCAGTACTTC
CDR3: CASSTDRGQETQYF

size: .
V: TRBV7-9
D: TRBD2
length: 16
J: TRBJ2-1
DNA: TGTGCCGGTGGCCTAGCGGGAGCCTCAGGCTACAATGAGCAGTTCTTC
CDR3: CAGGLAGASGYNEQFF

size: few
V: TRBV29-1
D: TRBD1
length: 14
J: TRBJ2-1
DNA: TGCAGCGTCCGAGACAGGGGCTGGGACAATGAGCAGTTCTTC
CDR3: CSVRDRGWDNEQFF

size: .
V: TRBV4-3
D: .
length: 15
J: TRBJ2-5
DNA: TGCGCCAGCAGCCAAGCATCAGGAATGGGCGAGACCCAGTACTTC
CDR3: CASSQASGMGETQYF

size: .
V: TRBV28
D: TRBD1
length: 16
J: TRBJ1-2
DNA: TGTGCCAGCAGTTTCGCCACGGGACAGACCAACTATGGCTACACCTTC
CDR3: CASSFATGQTNYGYTF

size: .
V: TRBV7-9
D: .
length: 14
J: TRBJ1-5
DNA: TGTGCCAGCAGCTTCCCAGGGATAAGTCAGCCCCAGCATTTT
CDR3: CASSFPGISQPQHF

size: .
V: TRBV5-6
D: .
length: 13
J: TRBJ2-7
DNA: TGTGCCAGCAGCTTGGGGACACCTTACGAGCAGTACTTC
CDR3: CASSLGTPYEQYF

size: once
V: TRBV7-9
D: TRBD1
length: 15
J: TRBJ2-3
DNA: TGTGCCAGCAGCTTAGTTACAGGGGTCACAGATACGCAGTATTTT
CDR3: CASSLVTGVTDTQYF

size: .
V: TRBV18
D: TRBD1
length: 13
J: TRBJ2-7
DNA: TGTGCCACCGCCCGGGACAGCTCCTACGAGCAGTACTTC
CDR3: CATARDSSYEQYF

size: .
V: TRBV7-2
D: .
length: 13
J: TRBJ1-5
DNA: TGTGCCAGCAGCCTACAGGGTAATCAGCCCCAGCATTTT
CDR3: CASSLQGNQPQHF

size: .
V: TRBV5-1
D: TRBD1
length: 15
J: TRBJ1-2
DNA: TGCGCCAGCAGCAGTATGGGACAGGGGAACTATGGCTACACCTTC
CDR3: CASSSMGQGNYGYTF

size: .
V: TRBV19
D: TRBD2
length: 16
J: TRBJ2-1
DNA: TGTGCCAGTACTAGGATGACTAGCGGGCGAAGCAATGAGCAGTTCTTC
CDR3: CASTRMTSGRSNEQFF

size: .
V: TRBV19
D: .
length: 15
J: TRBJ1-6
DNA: TGTGCCAGTAGTATCGCAAGACCCAGGGATTCACCCCTCCACTTT
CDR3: CASSIARPRDSPLHF

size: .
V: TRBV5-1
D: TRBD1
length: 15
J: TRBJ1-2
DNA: TGCGCCAGCAGCTTAGGGGACAGGGGTCGTGGCGGCTACACCTTC
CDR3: CASSLGDRGRGGYTF

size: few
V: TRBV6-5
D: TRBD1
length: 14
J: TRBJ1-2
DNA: TGTGCCAGCAGTTACGGGACAGGAATCTATGGCTACACCTTC
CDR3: CASSYGTGIYGYTF

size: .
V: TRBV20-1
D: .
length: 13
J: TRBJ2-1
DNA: TGCAGTGCGAGTTGGGGGGGCCGGGGTGAGCAGTTCTTC
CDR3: CSASWGGRGEQFF

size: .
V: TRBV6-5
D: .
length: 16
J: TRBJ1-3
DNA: TGTGCCAGCAGTTCGCCGACTGACCCCTCTGGAAACACCATATATTTT
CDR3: CASSSPTDPSGNTIYF